This TCR beta chain was identified during a study of read filtering for tumor transcriptome and immune sequencing. The V gene's germline CDR1 is SGHRS and CDR2 YFSETQ. The J segment lost 2 bases and the V segment lost 2 bases, leaving 3 bases of the junction unmatched. CDR3 length: 16 amino acids. Remarks on this clonotype: Lacking the conserved final phenylalanine or tryptophan, this CDR3 likely reflects a read error.

This library used roughly 0.4 ug RNA and molecular barcoded adaptors spanning alpha/delta and beta/gamma chains. TCRdb processed the reads anew with MiXCR; each CDR3 protein has one entry. The repertoire holds 100,000 to 150,000 distinct CDR3 sequences, with about an eighth as singletons. This receptor was identified in a donor over 35 with multiple myeloma. The sequenced sample was a population of CD138-negative cells sorted from bone marrow. The V gene is TRBV5-1, the J gene TRBJ2-2, with 10 positions matching TRBD1. The CDR3 nucleotides are TGCGCCAGCAGCTTTTCGACAGGGGGCAACACCGGGGAGCTGTTTTCT. It yields the protein CASSFSTGGNTGELFS.